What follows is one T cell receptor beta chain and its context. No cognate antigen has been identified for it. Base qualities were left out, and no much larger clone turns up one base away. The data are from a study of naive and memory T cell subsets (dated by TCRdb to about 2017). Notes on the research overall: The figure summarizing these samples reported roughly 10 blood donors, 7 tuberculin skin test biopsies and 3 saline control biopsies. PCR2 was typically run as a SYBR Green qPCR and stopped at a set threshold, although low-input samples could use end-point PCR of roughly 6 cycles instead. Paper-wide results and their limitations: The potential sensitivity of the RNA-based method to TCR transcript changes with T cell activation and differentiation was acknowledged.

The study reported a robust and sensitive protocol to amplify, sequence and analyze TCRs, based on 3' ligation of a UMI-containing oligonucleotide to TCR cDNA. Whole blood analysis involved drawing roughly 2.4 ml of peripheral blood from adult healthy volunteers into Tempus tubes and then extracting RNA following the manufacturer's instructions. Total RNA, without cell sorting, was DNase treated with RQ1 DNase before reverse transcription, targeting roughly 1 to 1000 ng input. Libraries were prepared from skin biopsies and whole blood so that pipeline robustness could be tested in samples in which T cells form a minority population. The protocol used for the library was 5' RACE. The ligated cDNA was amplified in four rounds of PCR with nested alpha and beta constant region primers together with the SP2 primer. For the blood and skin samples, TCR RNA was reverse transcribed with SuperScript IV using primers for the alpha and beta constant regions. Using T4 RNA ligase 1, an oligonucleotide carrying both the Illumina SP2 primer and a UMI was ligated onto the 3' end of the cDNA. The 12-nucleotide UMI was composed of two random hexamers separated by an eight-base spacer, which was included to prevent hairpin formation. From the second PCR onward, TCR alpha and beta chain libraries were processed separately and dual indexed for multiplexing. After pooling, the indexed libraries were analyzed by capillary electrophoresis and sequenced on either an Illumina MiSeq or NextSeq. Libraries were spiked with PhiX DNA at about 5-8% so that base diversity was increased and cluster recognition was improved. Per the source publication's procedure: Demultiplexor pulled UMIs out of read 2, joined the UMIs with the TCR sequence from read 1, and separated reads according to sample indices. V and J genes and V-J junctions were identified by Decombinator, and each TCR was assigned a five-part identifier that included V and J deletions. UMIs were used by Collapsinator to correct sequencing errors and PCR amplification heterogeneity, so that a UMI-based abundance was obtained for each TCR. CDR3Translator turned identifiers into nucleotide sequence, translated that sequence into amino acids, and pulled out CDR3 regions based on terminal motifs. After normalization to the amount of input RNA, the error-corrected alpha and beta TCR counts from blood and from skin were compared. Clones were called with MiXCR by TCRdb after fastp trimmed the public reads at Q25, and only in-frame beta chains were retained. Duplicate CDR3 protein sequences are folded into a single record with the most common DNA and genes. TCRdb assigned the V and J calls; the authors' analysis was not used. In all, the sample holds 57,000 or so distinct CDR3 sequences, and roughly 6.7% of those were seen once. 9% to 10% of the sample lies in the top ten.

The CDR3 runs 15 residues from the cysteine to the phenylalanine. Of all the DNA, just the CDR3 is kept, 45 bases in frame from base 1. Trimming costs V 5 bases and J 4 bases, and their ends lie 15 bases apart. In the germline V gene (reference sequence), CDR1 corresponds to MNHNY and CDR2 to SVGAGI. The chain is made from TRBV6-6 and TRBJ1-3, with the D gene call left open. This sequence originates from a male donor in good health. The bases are TGTGCCAGCAGTCCGGGCCCCACCGAGGGAAACACCATATATTTT. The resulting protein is CASSPGPTEGNTIYF.